This is a list of T cell receptor beta chains from one sample in a study of CD8+ T cells in alopecia areata. The assay was immunoSEQ multiplex PCR, and TCRdb's table has in-frame clones only and misses some. The sample lists approximately 140,000 clones, over 45% seen once, with 6% to 7% in the top ten. Sequenced material: CD4+ T cells sorted from blood. The receptors were gathered from a human donor with alopecia areata. CDR3s include the opening cysteine and the closing phenylalanine or tryptophan. The order of the fields is D gene, J gene, V gene, clone size, CDR3 DNA, CDR3 protein. The D gene is left open where the match is weak. Not all rows give a size; the values are once, few, many and, for expanded clones, a class.

d_gene: TRBD2; j_gene: TRBJ2-3; v_gene: TRBV5-1; abundance: few; CDR3nt: TGCGCCAGCAGCCTAGGACTAGCCACAGATACGCAGTATTTT; CDR3aa: CASSLGLATDTQYF
d_gene: -; j_gene: TRBJ2-1; v_gene: TRBV28; abundance: few; CDR3nt: TGTGCCAGCAGCTCATATCCAGGAGAGCAGTTCTTC; CDR3aa: CASSSYPGEQFF
d_gene: -; j_gene: TRBJ1-1; v_gene: TRBV29-1; abundance: -; CDR3nt: TGCAGCGTGGCCCGTCCGGGGTCGACCACTGAAGCTTTCTTT; CDR3aa: CSVARPGSTTEAFF
d_gene: TRBD2; j_gene: TRBJ2-1; v_gene: TRBV30; abundance: few; CDR3nt: TGTGCCTGGAGTGCTACTAGCGGACCTTACAATGAGCAGTTCTTC; CDR3aa: CAWSATSGPYNEQFF
d_gene: -; j_gene: TRBJ1-3; v_gene: TRBV12-5; abundance: few; CDR3nt: TGTGCTAGTGGTATGGGTACCGTCTCTGGAAACACCATATATTTT; CDR3aa: CASGMGTVSGNTIYF
d_gene: -; j_gene: TRBJ1-5; v_gene: TRBV27; abundance: -; CDR3nt: TGTGCCAGCAGTTTGAGGACCTATCAGCCCCAGCATTTT; CDR3aa: CASSLRTYQPQHF
d_gene: TRBD1; j_gene: TRBJ2-1; v_gene: TRBV18; abundance: -; CDR3nt: TGTGCCAGCGGACAGGGGACACACAATGAGCAGTTCTTC; CDR3aa: CASGQGTHNEQFF
d_gene: TRBD2; j_gene: TRBJ2-2; v_gene: TRBV5-1; abundance: few; CDR3nt: TGCGCCAGCAGCCCACTAGCGGGGGCGAACACCGGGGAGCTGTTTTTT; CDR3aa: CASSPLAGANTGELFF
d_gene: -; j_gene: TRBJ2-5; v_gene: TRBV9; abundance: -; CDR3nt: TGTGCCAGCAGCAGGGCAGAAGAGACCCAGTACTTC; CDR3aa: CASSRAEETQYF
d_gene: TRBD1; j_gene: TRBJ2-3; v_gene: TRBV4-1; abundance: few; CDR3nt: TGCGCCAGCAGCCAAGATAGGACAGGGGCGGTCACAGATACGCAGTATTTT; CDR3aa: CASSQDRTGAVTDTQYF
d_gene: -; j_gene: TRBJ2-1; v_gene: TRBV7-9; abundance: -; CDR3nt: TGTGCCAGCAGGGGGGCAGACCCCGAGCAGTTCTTC; CDR3aa: CASRGADPEQFF
d_gene: -; j_gene: TRBJ2-7; v_gene: TRBV5-6; abundance: once; CDR3nt: TGTGCCAGCAGCTTAGTAGGATACGAGCAGTACTTC; CDR3aa: CASSLVGYEQYF
d_gene: -; j_gene: TRBJ2-7; v_gene: TRBV5-1; abundance: -; CDR3nt: TGCGCCAGCAGCGCCTGGATCGGTGAGCAGTACTTC; CDR3aa: CASSAWIGEQYF
d_gene: TRBD2; j_gene: TRBJ2-1; v_gene: TRBV5-4; abundance: -; CDR3nt: TGTGCCAGCAGCTTAGGGACTAGTTACAATGAGCAGTTCTTC; CDR3aa: CASSLGTSYNEQFF
d_gene: -; j_gene: TRBJ1-2; v_gene: TRBV6-5; abundance: -; CDR3nt: TGTGCCAGCAGTTACTCAGGCAGGGGTAGCTACACCTTC; CDR3aa: CASSYSGRGSYTF
d_gene: -; j_gene: TRBJ2-4; v_gene: TRBV28; abundance: -; CDR3nt: TGTGCCAGTGGTCGGAGGGCCAAAAACATTCAGTACTTC; CDR3aa: CASGRRAKNIQYF
d_gene: -; j_gene: TRBJ2-7; v_gene: TRBV4-2; abundance: -; CDR3nt: TGTGCCAGCAGCAATCCCCCGGGATCAAGCGGAGCATCCTACGAGCAGTACTTC; CDR3aa: CASSNPPGSSGASYEQYF
d_gene: -; j_gene: TRBJ1-1; v_gene: TRBV27; abundance: -; CDR3nt: TGTGCCAGCAGTTTCCAGGGACGGGACACTGAAGCTTTCTTT; CDR3aa: CASSFQGRDTEAFF
d_gene: -; j_gene: TRBJ2-1; v_gene: TRBV5-1; abundance: once; CDR3nt: TGCGCCAGCAGATCCGGGGGGCTACCGTGGACCTACAATGAGCAGTTCTTC; CDR3aa: CASRSGGLPWTYNEQFF
d_gene: TRBD2; j_gene: TRBJ2-5; v_gene: TRBV18; abundance: few; CDR3nt: TGTGCCAGCTCACCTCGGCGGGGGGATCAAGAGACCCAGTACTTC; CDR3aa: CASSPRRGDQETQYF
d_gene: -; j_gene: TRBJ2-5; v_gene: TRBV6-5; abundance: -; CDR3nt: TGTGCCAGCAGTTACGGCCGGGCCGGCGGGACCCAGTACTTC; CDR3aa: CASSYGRAGGTQYF
d_gene: TRBD2; j_gene: TRBJ2-1; v_gene: TRBV15; abundance: few; CDR3nt: TGTGCCACCAGTGAGACTAGCGGGAGGGTGTATGAGCAGTTCTTC; CDR3aa: CATSETSGRVYEQFF
d_gene: -; j_gene: TRBJ1-4; v_gene: TRBV5-1; abundance: -; CDR3nt: TGCGCCAGCAGCTCTGGGGCCGGCTTTAGGGAAAAACTGTTTTTT; CDR3aa: CASSSGAGFREKLFF
d_gene: TRBD1; j_gene: TRBJ2-7; v_gene: TRBV28; abundance: -; CDR3nt: TGTGCCAGCGGGCCGGGACAGGGCTACGAGCAGTACTTC; CDR3aa: CASGPGQGYEQYF
d_gene: TRBD2; j_gene: TRBJ2-4; v_gene: TRBV4-1; abundance: -; CDR3nt: TGCGCCAGCAGCCAACTTCCCGGGAGGGCTAACATTCAGTACTTC; CDR3aa: CASSQLPGRANIQYF
d_gene: -; j_gene: TRBJ2-7; v_gene: TRBV29-1; abundance: -; CDR3nt: TGCAGCGTTTTTCCCGGTGGGCGGCTCTCCTACGAGCAGTACTTC; CDR3aa: CSVFPGGRLSYEQYF
d_gene: TRBD1; j_gene: TRBJ2-3; v_gene: TRBV29-1; abundance: few; CDR3nt: TGCAGCGTCTGTAGGACAGGGGGAAACGCAGATACGCAGTATTTT; CDR3aa: CSVCRTGGNADTQYF
d_gene: -; j_gene: TRBJ2-5; v_gene: TRBV4-1; abundance: -; CDR3nt: TGCGCCAGCAGCCAAGATCCGGCCGGGACCCAGTACTTC; CDR3aa: CASSQDPAGTQYF
d_gene: -; j_gene: TRBJ1-5; v_gene: TRBV7-9; abundance: few; CDR3nt: TGTGCCAGCAGCTCGGGGGGGAATCAGCCCCAGCATTTT; CDR3aa: CASSSGGNQPQHF
d_gene: TRBD2; j_gene: TRBJ2-1; v_gene: TRBV18; abundance: few; CDR3nt: TGTGCCAGCTCACCACCGGGACTAGCGCCCAATGAGCAGTTCTTC; CDR3aa: CASSPPGLAPNEQFF
d_gene: -; j_gene: TRBJ2-5; v_gene: TRBV29-1; abundance: -; CDR3nt: TGCAGCGGCGCCCCAGGGAAGGAGACCCAGTACTTC; CDR3aa: CSGAPGKETQYF
d_gene: TRBD1; j_gene: TRBJ2-5; v_gene: TRBV6-6; abundance: -; CDR3nt: TGTGCCAGCACCAATACCGGGACAGGGATTCGGGAGACCCAGTACTTC; CDR3aa: CASTNTGTGIRETQYF
d_gene: -; j_gene: TRBJ1-5; v_gene: TRBV29-1; abundance: few; CDR3nt: TGCAGCGTTGCCGGCCTGAATAGCAATCAGCCCCAGCATTTT; CDR3aa: CSVAGLNSNQPQHF
d_gene: -; j_gene: TRBJ2-3; v_gene: TRBV29-1; abundance: -; CDR3nt: TGCAGCGTTACCCCGGGGCCCATCACAGATACGCAGTATTTT; CDR3aa: CSVTPGPITDTQYF
d_gene: -; j_gene: TRBJ2-2; v_gene: TRBV2; abundance: -; CDR3nt: TGTGCCAGCAGCCCTCAGTCCGGGACAGGGGAGCTGTTTTTT; CDR3aa: CASSPQSGTGELFF
d_gene: -; j_gene: TRBJ2-1; v_gene: TRBV6-5; abundance: -; CDR3nt: TGTGCCAGCAGTTACGGAGCGGGTTTCTCCTACAATGAGCAGTTCTTC; CDR3aa: CASSYGAGFSYNEQFF
d_gene: -; j_gene: TRBJ2-3; v_gene: TRBV2; abundance: -; CDR3nt: TGTGCCAGCAGTGAAGCTCTAAGCACAGATACGCAGTATTTT; CDR3aa: CASSEALSTDTQYF
d_gene: -; j_gene: TRBJ1-3; v_gene: TRBV7-6; abundance: -; CDR3nt: TGTGCCAGCAGCTTAGCCGTCGGGCCTGGAAACACCATATATTTT; CDR3aa: CASSLAVGPGNTIYF
d_gene: -; j_gene: TRBJ2-1; v_gene: TRBV5-1; abundance: -; CDR3nt: TGCGCCAGCAGTAGTGGAAACTACAATGAGCAGTTCTTC; CDR3aa: CASSSGNYNEQFF
d_gene: -; j_gene: TRBJ1-5; v_gene: TRBV29-1; abundance: few; CDR3nt: TGCAGCGTATCAGGGGACGTATTGGAGCCCCAGCATTTT; CDR3aa: CSVSGDVLEPQHF
d_gene: TRBD2; j_gene: TRBJ2-1; v_gene: TRBV7-3; abundance: -; CDR3nt: TGTGCCAGCAGCTCCGGACTAGCCAATGAGCAGTTCTTC; CDR3aa: CASSSGLANEQFF
d_gene: -; j_gene: TRBJ2-7; v_gene: TRBV7-9; abundance: -; CDR3nt: TGTGCCAGCACCAAAGGGTACGTCTACGAGCAGTACTTC; CDR3aa: CASTKGYVYEQYF
d_gene: -; j_gene: TRBJ2-1; v_gene: TRBV11-1; abundance: -; CDR3nt: TGTGCCAGCAGCTTGACGGAATACAATGAGCAGTTCTTC; CDR3aa: CASSLTEYNEQFF
d_gene: TRBD1; j_gene: TRBJ1-4; v_gene: TRBV5-4; abundance: -; CDR3nt: TGTGCCAGTCAGGGGGAGCCTAGTAATGAAAAACTGTTTTTT; CDR3aa: CASQGEPSNEKLFF
d_gene: TRBD1; j_gene: TRBJ1-2; v_gene: TRBV5-1; abundance: -; CDR3nt: TGCGCCAGCAACGCAGGGGGCGCTTATGGCTACACCTTC; CDR3aa: CASNAGGAYGYTF
d_gene: -; j_gene: TRBJ1-5; v_gene: TRBV5-1; abundance: few; CDR3nt: TGCGCCAGCAGCTTGGCCCCCAATCAGCCCCAGCATTTT; CDR3aa: CASSLAPNQPQHF
d_gene: -; j_gene: TRBJ2-1; v_gene: TRBV11-2; abundance: -; CDR3nt: TGTGCCAGCAGCCCTAAACTAAGGGTTGAGCAGTTCTTC; CDR3aa: CASSPKLRVEQFF
d_gene: TRBD2; j_gene: TRBJ2-1; v_gene: TRBV7-3; abundance: -; CDR3nt: TGTGCCAGCAGCCCGGGACTAGCGGACTACAATGAGCAGTTCTTC; CDR3aa: CASSPGLADYNEQFF
d_gene: TRBD1; j_gene: TRBJ1-1; v_gene: TRBV29-1; abundance: few; CDR3nt: TGCAGCGTCCCCCGGGACAGGGCGGGCACTGAAGCTTTCTTT; CDR3aa: CSVPRDRAGTEAFF
d_gene: -; j_gene: TRBJ2-4; v_gene: TRBV29-1; abundance: -; CDR3nt: TGCAGCGTTGAGCCGGCATGGGAAAACATTCAGTACTTC; CDR3aa: CSVEPAWENIQYF
d_gene: -; j_gene: TRBJ2-7; v_gene: TRBV18; abundance: few; CDR3nt: TGTGCCAGCTCACCCCGGGACAACTACGAGCAGTACTTC; CDR3aa: CASSPRDNYEQYF
d_gene: -; j_gene: TRBJ1-2; v_gene: TRBV4-1; abundance: -; CDR3nt: TGCGCCAGCAGCCAAGGACCAGGTTCGGAATTCGACTATGGCTACACCTTC; CDR3aa: CASSQGPGSEFDYGYTF
d_gene: -; j_gene: TRBJ1-1; v_gene: TRBV29-1; abundance: -; CDR3nt: TGCAGCGTTGAAGCCGGGACCCTCACGGGGGCTTTCTTT; CDR3aa: CSVEAGTLTGAFF
d_gene: TRBD1; j_gene: TRBJ2-1; v_gene: TRBV29-1; abundance: few; CDR3nt: TGCAGCGTTGGGACAGGGGGCTACAATGAGCAGTTCTTC; CDR3aa: CSVGTGGYNEQFF
d_gene: -; j_gene: TRBJ2-7; v_gene: TRBV5-1; abundance: -; CDR3nt: TGCGCCAGCAGCCTGGACGGCAGGGGCTACGAGCAGTACTTC; CDR3aa: CASSLDGRGYEQYF